One and the same sample provided the 9 T cell receptor beta chains below, sequenced in a study of blood T cell repertoires in COVID-19. Sequencing was performed with immunoSEQ multiplex PCR; in TCRdb, only in-frame clones are kept and a portion is missing. The table shows around 700,000 clones, with over 80% occurring only once. The sequenced material came from peripheral blood. The origin of the receptors is a woman aged 18-29 years with acute or convalescent COVID-19.

The chain has TRBV10-2 and TRBJ1-4; D not resolved. This CDR3 is 19 amino acids long. Deletions cut 4 bases from V and 0 bases from J, with 21 bases between. Germline values: CDR1 WSHSY, CDR2 SAAADI. CDR3 DNA sequence: TGCGCCAGCAGTGGCCCAAGGGTCGGGCCGAGGGCAACTAATGAAAAACTGTTTTTT. This codes for CASSGPRVGPRATNEKLFF.

The chain uses TRBV10-3 and TRBJ2-7; 8 nucleotides agree with TRBD1. J was trimmed by 5 bases and V by 10 bases; bases with no gene match: 16. This CDR3 region has 15 residues. The germline V gene has CDR1 ENHRY and CDR2 SYGVKD. The CDR3 sequence is CATGYGTGPSDEQYF. As DNA, the CDR3 is TGTGCCACCGGGTACGGGACAGGCCCATCCGACGAGCAGTACTTC.

This clone was seen a handful of times. The chain uses TRBV7-6 and TRBJ2-7; 7 bases are a match to TRBD1. The germline V gene encodes CDR1 SGHVS and CDR2 FNYEAQ. Trimming cost V 4 bases and J 7 bases; bases outside gene matches: 10. The CDR3 extends over 14 amino acids. CDR3 nucleotides: TGTGCCAGCAGCTCGGGACAGTACCTCGGGGAGCAGTACTTC. Translated: CASSSGQYLGEQYF.

Worth noting for this clone: At the DNA level, this CDR3 is encoded by other sequences in the same sample as well. DNA for the CDR3: TGTGCCAGCAGCCGGACAGGGCAGAACTATGGCTACACCTTC. This gives the protein CASSRTGQNYGYTF. The chain links TRBV6-5 to TRBJ1-2; TRBD1 aligns across 8 bases. The CDR3 sequence is 14 residues long. CDR1 and CDR2 from the germline V gene are MNHEY and SVGAGI. V shed 6 bases and J 2 bases; nucleotides not matched to a gene: 5.

The chain carries TRBV29-1 and TRBJ1-2; possibly TRBD1 for D (6 bases). Per germline, CDR1 SQVTM and CDR2 ANQGSEA. The length of the CDR3 is 13 residues. The germline V and J ends were trimmed by 2 bases and 5 bases, with 12 bases remaining between them. CDR3: CSVERGEGYGYTF. In DNA form, the CDR3 reads TGCAGCGTTGAAAGGGGGGAGGGGTATGGCTACACCTTC.

This chain connects TRBV19 to TRBJ1-3; weak D call: TRBD1 (5 bases). This CDR3 comprises 14 residues. V was shortened by 3 bases and J by 7 bases, with 13 bases between the two germline ends. Germline values: CDR1 LNHDA, CDR2 SQIVND (reference sequence). This CDR3 is CASSIPDSRNTIYF. In DNA, the CDR3 is TGTGCCAGTAGTATTCCTGACAGTAGGAACACCATATATTTT. The variable domain in full, completed from reference TRBV19 and TRBJ1-3, reads DGGITQSPKYLFRKEGQNVTLSCEQNLNHDAMYWYRQDPGQGLRLIYYSQIVNDFQKGDIAEGYSVSREKKESFPLTVTSAQKNPTAFYLCASSIPDSRNTIYFGEGSWLTVV.

The rearrangement uses TRBV29-1 and TRBJ2-7; 8 bases line up with TRBD1. From germline, CDR1 is SQVTM and CDR2 ANQGSEA. The CDR3 has 16 amino acids. Trimming cost V 4 bases and J 5 bases; bases outside gene matches: 16. Here the CDR3 DNA reads TGCAGCGTTGGGGGCGGCGGAGGACAGGGTGGTGACGAGCAGTACTTC. Encoded protein: CSVGGGGGQGGDEQYF.

The chain couples TRBV6-5 to TRBJ1-1; possible D gene TRBD1, 6 bases. The CDR3 sequence is 11 residues long. The ends were cut back, 11 bases at V and 6 bases at J, with 13 bases in the middle. Germline V lookup: CDR1 MNHEY, CDR2 SVGAGI. The DNA for the CDR3 is TGTGCCGCCTCGCGGACAGCTGAAGCTTTCTTT. It yields the protein CAASRTAEAFF.

The genes are TRBV10-3 and TRBJ1-4; 9 bases map to TRBD1. Unmatched junction bases numbered 0, after V lost 8 bases and J lost 8 bases. From germline, CDR1 is ENHRY and CDR2 SYGVKD. The length of the CDR3 is 11 residues. CDR3 bases: TGTGCCATCGGACAGGGGGAAAAACTGTTTTTT. Translated: CAIGQGEKLFF.